This note documents a single T cell receptor (beta chain) sequence. Antigen: not known. The length of the CDR3 is 15 residues. Germline CDR1 MNHEY, CDR2 SMNVEV (reference sequence). Trimming left V 1 base short and J 2 bases short, with 10 bases between. 13 Jbeta primers and 60 Vbeta primers were used for the PCR. Sequencing was performed with immunoSEQ multiplex PCR; in TCRdb, only in-frame clones are kept and a portion is missing. Among 100,000 to 150,000 clones listed, just over 70% were seen once. The data were taken from a study of cytomegalovirus exposure and HLA in healthy donors. Findings and limits, study-wide: The listing of 150 to 200 TCR beta chains classed them as cytomegalovirus-associated.

This chain connects TRBV27 to TRBJ2-3, with D possibly being TRBD1 (6 bases). This receptor was identified in a woman aged 55-69 years in good health and CMV-seropositive. The sample consisted of PBMCs. The CDR3, as DNA: TGTGCCAGCAGTTTATTGGCAGGGGTCACAGATACGCAGTATTTT. Translated: CASSLLAGVTDTQYF.